What follows are 10 T cell receptor beta chains derived from one specimen sequenced in a study of blood T cell repertoires in COVID-19. TCRdb keeps only in-frame clones here, not all; method: immunoSEQ multiplex PCR. The sample contains 260,000 or so clones, more than 75% of which appear only once. Sequencing was done on a sample of PBMCs or T cells enriched from blood (not recorded which). The receptors here all came from a man between 18 and 35 years old who had recovered from COVID-19.

The J gene is TRBJ2-3, the V gene TRBV7-3; 7 bases fit TRBD2. The CDR3 spans 15 residues. Looked up from germline, CDR1 is SGHTA and CDR2 is FQGTGA. V was clipped by 1 base and J by 0 bases; unmatched bases: 1. CDR3 sequence reads: CASSLIGGSTDTQYF. In DNA form, the CDR3 reads TGTGCCAGCAGCTTAATCGGGGGGAGCACAGATACGCAGTATTTT.

The V call is TRBV6-5, the J call TRBJ2-1; 13 bases align to TRBD2. Germline CDR1 and CDR2: MNHEY and SVGAGI. CDR3 length equals 14 residues. Germline trimming cut 8 bases from V and 5 bases from J; bases unmatched to any gene: 3. CDR3 protein: CASSLAGGHNEQFF. The CDR3 DNA follows: TGTGCCAGCTCACTAGCGGGAGGGCACAATGAGCAGTTCTTC.

The genes are TRBV7-9 and TRBJ2-5, with D unclear. This CDR3 is built from 12 residues. Per germline, CDR1 SEHNR and CDR2 FQNEAQ (reference sequence). The V end lost 1 base, the J end lost 5 bases, and 5 bases lay between the germline ends. CDR3 bases: TGTGCCAGCAGCTTAGGCCGGGAGACCCAGTACTTC. It specifies CASSLGRETQYF.

This chain uses TRBV29-1 with TRBJ1-1; TRBD1 is a possible D gene (6 bases). Germline loops: CDR1 SQVTM, CDR2 ANQGSEA. The V end was cut by 6 bases, the J end by 5 bases, with 16 bases between. The CDR3 covers 13 residues. The CDR3 loop is CSVGRGAGTEAFF. The CDR3 DNA sequence: TGCAGCGTGGGCAGGGGCGCGGGGACTGAAGCTTTCTTT.

The chain joins TRBV6-7 to TRBJ2-4; TRBD2 might be the D (5 bases). TRBV6-7 is labeled an ORF, and its function is uncertain. V lost 1 base, J lost 0 bases, and 19 bases lay in between. CDR3 size: 19 residues. The CDR3 DNA is TGTGCCAGCAGTTACTGCTACCCACTAGATTCGGTAGCCAAAAACATTCAGTACTTC. Amino acids: CASSYCYPLDSVAKNIQYF.

The chain couples TRBV19 to TRBJ2-1; 8 bases are shared with TRBD2. J lost 8 bases, V lost 2 bases, and 8 bases had no gene match. The germline gives CDR1 LNHDA, CDR2 SQIVND (reference sequence). The CDR3 contains 15 residues. DNA for the CDR3: TGTGCCAGTAGTATATGGAGCGGGAGTATAGATGAGCAGTTCTTC. Protein product: CASSIWSGSIDEQFF.

V usage is TRBV2 and J usage is TRBJ1-2; the D gene is possibly TRBD1 (6 bases). Trimming cost V 7 bases and J 3 bases, with 15 bases left between them. This CDR3 has 14 residues. Germline CDR1 and CDR2: SNHLY and FYNNEI. CDR3 protein: CASKTTGGHYGYTF. CDR3 coding DNA: TGTGCCAGCAAGACGACGGGGGGCCACTATGGCTACACCTTC.

The V call is TRBV18, the J call TRBJ2-1; 7 bases map to TRBD2. CDR3 length: 13 residues. Trimming cost V 5 bases and J 7 bases; bases outside gene matches: 5. CDR1 and CDR2 (germline): KGHSH, LQKENI. CDR3 residues: CASSAGVLNEQFF. The CDR3 nucleotides are TGTGCCAGCTCAGCGGGAGTCTTGAATGAGCAGTTCTTC.

The chain links TRBV7-2 to TRBJ1-1, with D perhaps TRBD1 (5 bases). Trimming pared 4 bases from V and 0 bases from J, leaving 12 bases between. The CDR3 consists of 15 residues. Germline lookup yields CDR1 SGHTA and CDR2 FQGNSA. CDR3 coding DNA: TGTGCCAGCAGCTCATGGGGGGGGATGAACACTGAAGCTTTCTTT. Translated: CASSSWGGMNTEAFF.

The rearrangement joins TRBV25-1 to TRBJ2-2, with D maybe TRBD2 (6 bases). Trimming shortened V by 4 bases and J by 5 bases, and 14 bases separated the two germline ends. The CDR3 is 15 amino acids. Per the germline V gene, CDR1 is MGHDK and CDR2 is SYGVNS. The CDR3 protein is CASSGSDGRTGELFF. The CDR3 DNA reads as TGTGCCAGCAGTGGATCGGACGGGAGAACCGGGGAGCTGTTTTTT.